The T cell receptor beta chain described here comes from a study of tumor and adjacent non-tumor tissue in lung cancer. TCRbeta libraries were built with three rounds of nested PCR, modified from ARM-PCR. TCRdb used MiXCR to reprocess the multiplex PCR reads, holding one entry per CDR3 protein. The sample shows roughly 67,000 distinct CDR3 sequences, approximately 73% of them seen only once. This sample's RNA came from whole unsorted tissue. The normal lung tissue was taken more than 3 cm from the tumor edge. The germline V and J ends were trimmed by 1 base and 2 bases, with 9 bases remaining between them. This CDR3 is built from 13 residues. Germline V gene lookup returns CDR1 DFQATT and CDR2 SNEGSKA (reference sequence).

This clonotype originated in a man aged 55 to 70 with non-small cell lung cancer. The V and J genes are TRBV20-1 and TRBJ2-7; no reliable D call. The sample taken for sequencing was distant non-tumor lung tissue. CDR3 region: CSARVHRAYEQYF. In DNA, the CDR3 is TGCAGTGCTAGAGTACATAGGGCCTACGAGCAGTACTTC.